The next 29 T cell receptor beta chains were all read from a single sample in a study of blood T cells in healthy people across ages. A second about 6 to 11 cycle PCR used barcoded and J-beta primers. TCRdb re-analysed the 5' RACE reads in MiXCR, keeping a single row per CDR3 protein. The data contain 780,000 or so distinct CDR3 sequences, around 50% of them singletons. Sequencing was carried out using blood. All receptors come from a man aged 35-49 years in good health.

The rearrangement uses TRBV20-1 and TRBJ2-3; 8 bases map to TRBD2. The CDR3 is 16 residues long. V shed 1 base, J shed 2 bases, and the junction held 8 bases outside the gene matches. Germline values: CDR1 DFQATT, CDR2 SNEGSKA (reference sequence). CDR3 sequence: CSARGVKAGVTDTQYF. The CDR3 DNA reads as TGCAGTGCTAGAGGGGTGAAAGCGGGGGTCACAGATACGCAGTATTTT.

The chain has TRBV6-6 and TRBJ1-6, with D unresolved. Germline V gene sequence: CDR1 MNHNY, CDR2 SVGAGI (reference sequence). V was trimmed by 2 bases and J by 8 bases, leaving 16 bases between them. The CDR3 extends over 16 amino acids. The CDR3 region is CASSYTGRDSYSPLHF. The CDR3 DNA follows: TGTGCCAGCAGTTACACGGGCAGAGACTCGTATTCACCCCTCCACTTT.

V usage is TRBV18 and J usage is TRBJ2-6; D might be TRBD1 (6 bases). Trimming cost V 4 bases and J 2 bases, with 15 bases left between them. Germline values: CDR1 KGHSH, CDR2 LQKENI. This CDR3 region has 17 residues. CDR3 region: CASSQGQRTAGANVLTF. CDR3 in DNA: TGTGCCAGCTCACAGGGGCAACGGACAGCTGGGGCCAACGTCCTGACTTTC.

The chain is built from TRBV5-1 and TRBJ2-5; D not resolved. From germline, CDR1 is SGHRS and CDR2 YFSETQ. The CDR3 consists of 14 residues. Trimming pared 0 bases from V and 5 bases from J, leaving 11 bases between. The CDR3, as DNA: TGCGCCAGCAGCTTGGTTGGTAGTTTGGAGACCCAGTACTTC. Translated, it gives CASSLVGSLETQYF.

The chain carries TRBV7-8 and TRBJ2-7; D possibly corresponds to TRBD1 (6 bases). The J call is uncertain, as TRBJ2-5 better fits the DNA end. This CDR3 contains 15 residues. Germline lookup yields CDR1 SGHVS and CDR2 FQNEAQ. CDR3 sequence (DNA): TGTGCCAGCAGCCCTTGGGCAGGGGAGCGTGAGACCCAGTACTTC. Its protein product is CASSPWAGERETQYF.

A remark on this clonotype: A much larger clone sits a single nucleotide away, making a read error possible. This chain joins TRBV9 and TRBJ2-3; 8 bases line up with TRBD2. CDR3 length: 15 amino acids. Germline-derived CDR1 and CDR2 are SGDLS and YYNGEE. The DNA of the CDR3 is TGTGCCGGCAGTCCCATAGCGGGGCGCACAGATACGCAGTATTTT. Translated, it gives CAGSPIAGRTDTQYF. Full variable domain (rest looked up from reference TRBV9 and TRBJ2-3): DSGVTQTPKHLITATGQRVTLRCSPRSGDLSVYWYQQSLDQGLQFLIQYYNGEERAKGNILERFSAQQFPDLHSELNLSSLELGDSALYFCAGSPIAGRTDTQYFGPGTRLTVL.

V gene TRBV5-1 combines with J gene TRBJ2-5; 15 bases line up with TRBD2. The CDR3 is 16 amino acids. Germline V gives CDR1 SGHRS, CDR2 YFSETQ. Trimming removed 4 bases from V and 11 bases from J; junction bases left unmatched: 12. CDR3 loop: CASSPGLAGGMDEQYF. The CDR3 DNA sequence: TGCGCCAGCAGCCCCGGACTAGCGGGAGGGATGGATGAGCAGTACTTC.

This clonotype was recorded a few times. V and J are TRBV7-9 and TRBJ2-7; 8 positions agree with TRBD1. This CDR3 is 15 amino acids long. Germline CDR1 reads SEHNR; CDR2 reads FQNEAQ (reference sequence). The V gene end was trimmed by 5 bases and the J gene end by 3 bases; junction bases not matched to a gene: 9. DNA of the CDR3: TGTGCCAGCAGCCCAGGACAGGGCTTCCTCTACGAGCAGTACTTC. Protein product: CASSPGQGFLYEQYF.

The rearrangement joins TRBV20-1 to TRBJ1-4; possible D gene TRBD1, 5 bases. V lost 0 bases and J 7 bases, leaving 18 bases between the germline ends. This CDR3 has 16 residues. The V gene's germline CDR1 is DFQATT and CDR2 SNEGSKA (reference sequence). CDR3 residues: CSARDQKSGRLEKLFF. CDR3 sequence (DNA): TGCAGTGCTAGAGATCAAAAGTCAGGGCGACTTGAAAAACTGTTTTTT.

In DNA form, the CDR3 reads TGTGCTAGTGGTTTGGGCCAAAGGGGCTCGGGGGAGACCCAGTACTTC. This translates into CASGLGQRGSGETQYF. The chain employs TRBV12-5 and TRBJ2-5; D is tentatively TRBD1 or TRBD2 (5 bases each). From germline, CDR1 is LGHNT and CDR2 FRNRAP. Trimming took 1 base from V and 5 from J, leaving 17 bases between them. The CDR3 totals 16 residues. The full variable domain, its missing parts supplied by reference TRBV12-5 and TRBJ2-5, is DARVTQTPRHKVTEMGQEVTMRCQPILGHNTVFWYRQTMMQGLELLAYFRNRAPLDDSGMPKDRFSAEMPDATLATLKIQPSEPRDSAVYFCASGLGQRGSGETQYFGPGTRLLVL.

This chain links TRBV7-3 with TRBJ1-1; 8 nucleotides line up with TRBD1. V dropped 5 bases and J dropped 6; count of bases not matched to a gene: 8. This CDR3 has 14 residues. Germline V gene lookup returns CDR1 SGHTA and CDR2 FQGTGA. DNA of the CDR3: TGTGCCAGCAGCCCAACAGGGGGAGTCCCTGAAGCTTTCTTT. Residues: CASSPTGGVPEAFF.

This chain uses TRBV27 with TRBJ2-7; possible D gene TRBD1, 5 bases. Deletions cut 6 bases from V and 3 bases from J, with 12 bases between. CDR1 MNHEY and CDR2 SMNVEV come from the germline V gene (reference sequence). The CDR3 covers 13 residues. CDR3 region: CASSPNRYYEQYF. The CDR3 DNA sequence: TGTGCCAGCAGCCCTAACAGGTACTACGAGCAGTACTTC.

This chain uses TRBV29-1 with TRBJ1-1; D possibly corresponds to TRBD1 (5 bases). CDR3 size: 12 residues. Between the trimmed V and J ends, which lost 5 bases and 5 bases, there was a span of 12 bases. Germline lookup yields CDR1 SQVTM and CDR2 ANQGSEA. CDR3 DNA sequence: TGCAGCGTTAAGGTGGGGGGTACTGAAGCTTTCTTT. Translated, it gives CSVKVGGTEAFF.

This clonotype occurred a few times. This chain joins TRBV29-1 and TRBJ2-3; D is uncertain. The germline CDR1 and CDR2 sequences are SQVTM and ANQGSEA. The CDR3 covers 10 residues. V lost 7 bases to trimming and J lost 5 bases, with 7 bases between them. For the CDR3, the DNA is TGCAGCGGAGGTGGAGATACGCAGTATTTT. This sequence encodes CSGGGDTQYF.

The gene calls are TRBV29-1 and TRBJ2-7; 8 positions agree with TRBD1. V shed 7 bases, J shed 3 bases, and the junction held 8 bases outside the gene matches. The CDR3 is 13 residues long. The germline CDR1 and CDR2 sequences are SQVTM and ANQGSEA. The CDR3, as DNA: TGCAGCGAGAACCAGGACAGGGACTACGAGCAGTACTTC. It translates to CSENQDRDYEQYF.

The chain carries TRBV20-1 and TRBJ2-3; D gene unclear. The germline V and J ends were trimmed by 5 bases and 5 bases, with 11 bases remaining between them. The V gene's germline CDR1 is DFQATT and CDR2 SNEGSKA (reference sequence). The CDR3 spans 12 residues. CDR3 protein: CSARSVEDTQYF. DNA of the CDR3: TGCAGTGCTCGCTCCGTGGAAGATACGCAGTATTTT.

The rearrangement joins TRBV4-3 to TRBJ2-2; no clear D gene. This CDR3 has 14 amino acids. CDR1 LGHNA and CDR2 YSLEER come from the germline V gene. The V gene lost 4 bases and the J gene lost 7 bases, with 13 bases spanning the gap. CDR3 DNA: TGCGCCAGCAGCCTCTCCCCGACTGACGGGGAGCTGTTTTTT. Protein: CASSLSPTDGELFF.

In its sample, this clonotype was seen a few times. This chain connects TRBV10-3 to TRBJ2-2, with D tentatively TRBD1 (6 bases). The CDR3 has 14 residues. Germline V gene data show CDR1 as ENHRY and CDR2 as SYGVKD. Trimming removed 9 bases from V and 2 bases from J, with 13 bases in between. CDR3 bases: TGTGCCATGCAGGGGTATCGTAACACCGGGGAGCTGTTTTTT. Translation: CAMQGYRNTGELFF.

The chain recombines TRBV2 with TRBJ2-3, with a possible D match to TRBD1 (6 bases). V was cut by 8 bases and J by 3 bases, with 21 bases left in between. Germline assignment: CDR1 SNHLY and CDR2 FYNNEI. There are 16 residues in the CDR3. Here the CDR3 DNA reads TGTGCCAGCCGAGGCCAGATACAGGGTGTTACAGATACGCAGTATTTT. Translated: CASRGQIQGVTDTQYF.

The chain couples TRBV7-9 to TRBJ2-2; 11 nucleotides match TRBD2. This CDR3 is 17 amino acids long. Germline V gene sequence: CDR1 SEHNR, CDR2 FQNEAQ (reference sequence). The V and J ends lost 2 bases and 4 bases, in that order; junction bases with no gene match: 6. CDR3: CASSLNQLAGVTGELFF. The CDR3 DNA is TGTGCCAGCAGCTTAAACCAACTAGCGGGAGTCACCGGGGAGCTGTTTTTT. Based on the CDR3 plus reference TRBV7-9 and TRBJ2-2, the full variable domain is DTGVSQNPRHKITKRGQNVTFRCDPISEHNRLYWYRQTLGQGPEFLTYFQNEAQLEKSRLLSDRFSAERPKGSFSTLEIQRTEQGDSAMYLCASSLNQLAGVTGELFFGEGSRLTVL.

The genes are TRBV24-1 and TRBJ2-1; TRBD2 matches 7 bases. V was clipped by 7 bases and J by 6 bases; unmatched bases: 5. From germline, CDR1 is KGHDR and CDR2 SFDVKD. This CDR3 is built from 13 residues. The CDR3: CATSAGTINEQFF. For the CDR3, the DNA is TGTGCCACCAGCGCCGGGACTATCAATGAGCAGTTCTTC.

The V gene is TRBV24-1, the J gene TRBJ2-3, with 11 bases aligning to TRBD2. V was clipped by 4 bases and J by 2 bases; unmatched bases: 1. The CDR3 is 15 residues long. Germline values: CDR1 KGHDR, CDR2 SFDVKD. The CDR3 nucleotides read TGTGCCACCAGTGAGACTAGCGGGAACACAGATACGCAGTATTTT. It is translated as CATSETSGNTDTQYF.

This clonotype came up many times. The chain is built from TRBV7-2 and TRBJ2-1; D may match TRBD1 or TRBD2 (6 bases each). The CDR3 spans 14 residues. The germline V and J ends were trimmed by 5 bases and 6 bases, with 14 bases remaining between them. Germline V CDR1 and CDR2: SGHTA, FQGNSA. The CDR3 spells CASSPLKGGNEQFF. The CDR3 nucleotides read TGTGCCAGCAGCCCATTAAAGGGGGGCAATGAGCAGTTCTTC.

V and J are TRBV29-1 and TRBJ2-1; 8 bases map to TRBD2. Germline trimming cut 5 bases from V and 9 bases from J; bases unmatched to any gene: 15. Germline-derived CDR1 and CDR2 are SQVTM and ANQGSEA. This CDR3 is 15 amino acids long. DNA of the CDR3: TGCAGCGTTTTCGGGGGGGCGGATTCGCACCGTGAGCAGTTCTTC. Protein product: CSVFGGADSHREQFF.

The chain has TRBV7-2 and TRBJ2-7, with D perhaps matching TRBD2 (6 bases). Germline V lookup: CDR1 SGHTA, CDR2 FQGNSA. With 0 bases removed from V and 6 bases from J, the gap between germline ends came to 12 bases. This CDR3 comprises 14 residues. As DNA, the CDR3 is TGTGCCAGCAGCTTAGCGGGCGGAGGGTCCGAGCAGTACTTC. This gives the protein CASSLAGGGSEQYF.

This clonotype was counted only a few times. J is TRBJ1-1 and V is TRBV7-2, with D unresolved. The germline V gene encodes CDR1 SGHTA and CDR2 FQGNSA. The CDR3 sequence is 16 residues long. Between the trimmed V and J ends, which lost 1 base and 7 bases, there was a span of 19 bases. CDR3 amino acids: CASSLVTLPAGLEAFF. CDR3 in DNA: TGTGCCAGCAGCTTAGTTACGCTGCCTGCGGGTCTTGAAGCTTTCTTT.

This chain joins TRBV4-3 and TRBJ2-3; D not resolved. V was cut by 0 bases and J by 2 bases, with 18 bases left in between. This CDR3 is 18 amino acids long. CDR1 LGHNA and CDR2 YSLEER come from the germline V gene. CDR3 DNA: TGCGCCAGCAGCCAAGATCGGGTTTCAACGGCTTCCACAGATACGCAGTATTTT. It specifies CASSQDRVSTASTDTQYF.

The table lists this clonotype with a few counts. The chain is built from TRBV11-3 and TRBJ2-3; 8 bases align to TRBD2. The V gene end was trimmed by 2 bases and the J gene end by 5 bases; junction bases not matched to a gene: 6. CDR1 is SGHNT and CDR2 is YENEEA in the germline V gene. CDR3 length equals 15 residues. The CDR3: CASSLSDGRGDTQYF. The CDR3, as DNA: TGTGCCAGCAGCTTATCCGACGGGAGGGGAGATACGCAGTATTTT.

The chain recombines TRBV20-1 with TRBJ2-7; TRBD1 agrees at 7 bases. The germline CDR1 and CDR2 sequences are DFQATT and SNEGSKA (reference sequence). The CDR3 consists of 15 residues. Trimming took 4 bases from V and 3 from J; bases not matched to a gene: 12. The CDR3 nucleotides are TGCAGTGCTACCCCTCGAGGACAGGCGATCTACGAGCAGTACTTC. Translated: CSATPRGQAIYEQYF.